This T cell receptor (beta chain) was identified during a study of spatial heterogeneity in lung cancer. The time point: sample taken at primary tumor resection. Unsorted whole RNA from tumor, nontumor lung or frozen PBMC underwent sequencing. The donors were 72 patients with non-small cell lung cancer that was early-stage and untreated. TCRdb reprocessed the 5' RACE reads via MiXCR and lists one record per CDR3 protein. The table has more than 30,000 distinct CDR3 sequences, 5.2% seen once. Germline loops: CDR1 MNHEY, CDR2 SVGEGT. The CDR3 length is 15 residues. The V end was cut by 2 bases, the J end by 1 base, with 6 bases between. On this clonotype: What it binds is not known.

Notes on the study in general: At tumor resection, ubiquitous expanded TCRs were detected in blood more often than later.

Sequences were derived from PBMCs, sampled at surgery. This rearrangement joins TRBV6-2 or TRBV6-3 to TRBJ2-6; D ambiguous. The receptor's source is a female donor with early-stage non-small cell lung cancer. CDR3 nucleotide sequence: TGTGCCAGCAGTTACAGTGAGTCTGGGGCCAACGTCCTGACTTTC. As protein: CASSYSESGANVLTF.